The entry below describes one T cell receptor beta chain. Its antigen is unknown. The data originate from a study of Tregs in tolerant kidney transplant recipients. Whole-study results and caveats: Few patients were studied, so findings need validation in larger groups. Biological reproducibility was not directly addressed in this study. Expanding Tregs on activated donor B cells appeared to best identify donor-specific TCRbeta clones.

Trimming took off 4 bases at V and 0 bases at J, with 13 bases between the two ends. Per germline, CDR1 MGHRA and CDR2 YSYEKL. This CDR3 comprises 16 residues. Thawed PBMCs were FACS-sorted into unstimulated CD4+CD25+CD127- regulatory T cells, CD4+CD25- non-regulatory cells, CD4 and CD8 cells. Using immunoSEQ multiplex PCR, the repertoire was profiled, and TCRdb retains in-frame clones only, with some absent. This sample carries some 68,000 clones, around 83% of them seen once, and the ten largest clones take about 4.7%. The receptor was derived from a human donor in good health. This chain uses TRBV4-1 with TRBJ1-5; a possible D gene is TRBD1 (6 bases). The sample consisted of CD4+ T cells from blood. In DNA, the CDR3 is TGCGCCAGCAGCCCTGGACAGAGGAATAGCAATCAGCCCCAGCATTTT. Protein sequence: CASSPGQRNSNQPQHF.